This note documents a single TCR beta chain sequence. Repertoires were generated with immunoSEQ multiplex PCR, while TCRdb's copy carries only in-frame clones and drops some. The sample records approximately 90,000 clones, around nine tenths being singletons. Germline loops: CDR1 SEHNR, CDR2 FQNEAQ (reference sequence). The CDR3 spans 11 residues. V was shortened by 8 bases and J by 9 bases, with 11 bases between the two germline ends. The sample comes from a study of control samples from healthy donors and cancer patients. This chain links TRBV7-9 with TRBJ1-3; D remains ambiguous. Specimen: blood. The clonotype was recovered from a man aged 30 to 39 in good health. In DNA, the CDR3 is TGTGCCAGCGGACCCGGTGGCACCATATATTTT. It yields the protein CASGPGGTIYF.